This T cell receptor (beta chain) is drawn from a study of blood T cell repertoires in COVID-19. This clone was counted a single time. The CDR3 is made up of 13 amino acids. Trimming left V 5 bases short and J 8 bases short, with 13 bases between. Germline loops: CDR1 SGHAT, CDR2 FQNNGV. Some clones are missing from TCRdb's copy, which holds only in-frame ones; the method was immunoSEQ multiplex PCR. This table has 130,000 or so clones, more than 75% appearing once. This chain joins TRBV11-2 and TRBJ2-1; TRBD2 is a possible D gene (6 bases). The TCR comes from a woman in her seventies with COVID-19, enrolled during active disease. The sample consisted of peripheral blood. The CDR3 reads CASSPDSGDEQFF. The CDR3 nucleotides read TGTGCCAGCAGCCCTGACTCGGGGGATGAGCAGTTCTTC.